This T cell receptor beta chain was documented in a study of T cells in Graves' hyperthyroidism and ophthalmopathy. What was amplified from RNA transcripts were TCR beta CDR3 regions. An initial round of RT-PCR targeting the TCR CDR3 relied on the HTBI primer set. Each CDR3 protein is one row after TCRdb ran MiXCR on the multiplex PCR reads. The sample holds about 160,000 distinct CDR3 sequences, around 8.9% seen once. Uncontrolled infection, other autoimmune disease, pregnancy or lactation excluded patients. Input material: blood. The receptor's source is a woman in her late teens or twenties with Graves' hyperthyroidism that later progressed to Graves' ophthalmopathy.

CDR3 nucleotides: TGCAGTGCTGAGACTAGCGGGGGCTACAATGAGCAGTTCTTC. This translates into CSAETSGGYNEQFF. The chain couples TRBV20-1 to TRBJ2-1, with TRBD2 identical over 12 bases. Trimming cost V 5 bases and J 3 bases; bases outside gene matches: 2. Germline-derived CDR1 and CDR2 are DFQATT and SNEGSKA (reference sequence). There are 14 residues in the CDR3.